The 3 T cell receptor beta chains below were found in one sample sequenced in a study of cytomegalovirus exposure and HLA in healthy donors. Data came from immunoSEQ multiplex PCR; TCRdb stores just in-frame clones and leaves some out. The sample includes some 120,000 clones, roughly nine tenths of them seen just once. The sample was PBMCs. These receptors came from a woman between 18 and 30 years old in good health and CMV-seronegative.

The rearrangement uses TRBV18 and TRBJ1-2; 8 nucleotides agree with TRBD1. The CDR3 runs to 14 residues. The ends lost 3 bases at V and 5 bases at J; junction bases unmatched: 5. CDR1 is KGHSH and CDR2 is LQKENI in the germline V gene. The chain's CDR3 is CASSPQDREYGYTF. CDR3 in DNA: TGTGCCAGCTCACCTCAGGACAGGGAATATGGCTACACCTTC.

This chain links TRBV7-9 with TRBJ1-4, with 7 bases that match TRBD1. The CDR3 runs to 14 residues. The V gene end was trimmed by 5 bases and the J gene end by 5 bases; junction bases not matched to a gene: 5. Germline-derived CDR1 and CDR2 are SEHNR and FQNEAQ (reference sequence). CDR3 sequence reads: CASSRDSSNEKLFF. CDR3 DNA sequence: TGTGCCAGCAGCCGGGACAGCTCGAATGAAAAACTGTTTTTT.

The chain recombines TRBV7-9 with TRBJ1-2; 10 nucleotides align to TRBD1. CDR1 SEHNR and CDR2 FQNEAQ come from the germline V gene (reference sequence). This CDR3 has 14 amino acids. V gave up 6 bases and J gave up 2 bases; unmatched junction bases: 3. CDR3 protein: CASRGTGVNYGYTF. The CDR3 DNA reads TGTGCCAGCAGGGGGACAGGGGTGAACTATGGCTACACCTTC.